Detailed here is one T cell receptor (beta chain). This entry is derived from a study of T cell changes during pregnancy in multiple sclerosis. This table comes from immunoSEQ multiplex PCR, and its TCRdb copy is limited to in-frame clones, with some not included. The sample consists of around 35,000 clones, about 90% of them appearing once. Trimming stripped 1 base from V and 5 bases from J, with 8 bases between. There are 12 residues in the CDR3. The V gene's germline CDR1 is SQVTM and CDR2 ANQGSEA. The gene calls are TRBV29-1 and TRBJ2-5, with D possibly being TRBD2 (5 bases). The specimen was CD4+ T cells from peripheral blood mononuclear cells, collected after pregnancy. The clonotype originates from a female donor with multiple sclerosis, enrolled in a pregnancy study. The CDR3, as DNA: TGCAGCGTTGAAGGGACGGGGGAGACCCAGTACTTC. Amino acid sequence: CSVEGTGETQYF.